The clone carrying this T cell receptor beta chain showed up just a few times. These data belong to a study of spatial heterogeneity in lung cancer. The time point was: sample taken at primary tumor resection. The donors were about 72 patients with non-small cell lung cancer that was early-stage and untreated. Every individual TCR cDNA molecule carried its own unique molecular identifier, which allowed correction of PCR and sequencing errors. TCRdb fed the 5' RACE reads into MiXCR, producing one record per CDR3 protein. The sample yields tens of thousands of distinct CDR3 sequences, under 8.5% seen once. The V gene lost 8 bases and the J gene lost 9 bases, with 7 bases spanning the gap. This CDR3 region has 10 residues. Germline CDR1 LNHDA, CDR2 SQIVND (reference sequence).

Specimen: PBMCs, collected at surgery. This receptor was identified in a male donor with early-stage non-small cell lung cancer. V is TRBV19 and J is TRBJ2-2; D is undetermined. The CDR3, as DNA: TGTGCCAGTCCGGCTCGGGAGCTGTTTTTT. Its translation: CASPARELFF.